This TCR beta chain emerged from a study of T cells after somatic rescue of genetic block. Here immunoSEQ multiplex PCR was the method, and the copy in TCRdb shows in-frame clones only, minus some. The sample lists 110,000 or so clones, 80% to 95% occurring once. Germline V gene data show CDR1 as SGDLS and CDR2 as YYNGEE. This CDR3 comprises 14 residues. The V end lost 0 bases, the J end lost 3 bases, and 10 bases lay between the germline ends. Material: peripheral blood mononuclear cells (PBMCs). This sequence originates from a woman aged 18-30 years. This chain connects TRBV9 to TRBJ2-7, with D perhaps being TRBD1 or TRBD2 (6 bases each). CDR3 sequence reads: CASSVEGGNYEQYF. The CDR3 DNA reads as TGTGCCAGCAGCGTAGAAGGGGGGAACTACGAGCAGTACTTC.